The TCR beta chain described here comes from a study of cytomegalovirus exposure and HLA in healthy donors. Whole-study context: The roughly 120 million unique TCR beta sequences, from about 190 million T cells, were found by an earlier analysis.

Findings of the study overall: Highly shared sequence variants in one cluster were likely a sequencing artifact. It was only CMV serostatus that was available as immune exposure information. Cytomegalovirus status was reportedly diagnosed by the classifier with high sensitivity and specificity.

Researchers ran the PCR with 60 Vbeta and 13 Jbeta primers. Method: immunoSEQ multiplex PCR; TCRdb's copy keeps in-frame clones and lacks some. Of some 170,000 clones in the sample, 75% to 85% were seen once. A word on this clone: Its antigen is undetermined.

There are 15 residues in the CDR3. V was pared by 5 bases and J by 4 bases, with 9 bases of the junction left unmatched. Looked up from germline, CDR1 is MDHEN and CDR2 is SYDVKM. The sequencing sample was made of PBMCs. The sequence was obtained from a woman aged 18-29 years in good health and CMV-seropositive. The rearrangement links TRBV28 to TRBJ2-7; TRBD1 agrees at 9 bases. The CDR3 nucleotides read TGTGCCAGCAGTCCTTTGGGACAGGGTATTTACGAGCAGTACTTC. Its translation: CASSPLGQGIYEQYF.